This T cell receptor beta chain derives from a study of shared clonotypes between healthy human individuals. Method: immunoSEQ multiplex PCR; TCRdb's copy keeps in-frame clones and lacks some. The sample comprises roughly 1,800,000 clones, about 95% of which are singletons, and roughly 1% rests with the top ten. Terminally differentiated effector memory CD45RA+ cells were left out of the naive CD8 fraction, which was CD45RO-negative and positively selected for CCR7. CDR3 length equals 14 residues. From germline, CDR1 is SEHNR and CDR2 FQNEAQ (reference sequence). V lost 4 bases to trimming and J lost 3 bases; unmatched junction nucleotides: 4. On this clone itself: Other nucleotide sequences in the sample specify the same CDR3.

The chain uses TRBV7-9 and TRBJ2-7, with 9 positions matching TRBD1. What was sequenced was naive CD8+ T cells sorted from blood. This TCR came from a man aged 18 to 35 in good health. CDR3 in amino acids: CASSSRDRVYEQYF. For the CDR3, the DNA is TGTGCCAGCAGCTCCCGGGACAGGGTCTACGAGCAGTACTTC. Together with reference TRBV7-9 and TRBJ2-7, the CDR3 gives the full variable domain: DTGVSQNPRHKITKRGQNVTFRCDPISEHNRLYWYRQTLGQGPEFLTYFQNEAQLEKSRLLSDRFSAERPKGSFSTLEIQRTEQGDSAMYLCASSSRDRVYEQYFGPGTRLTVT.